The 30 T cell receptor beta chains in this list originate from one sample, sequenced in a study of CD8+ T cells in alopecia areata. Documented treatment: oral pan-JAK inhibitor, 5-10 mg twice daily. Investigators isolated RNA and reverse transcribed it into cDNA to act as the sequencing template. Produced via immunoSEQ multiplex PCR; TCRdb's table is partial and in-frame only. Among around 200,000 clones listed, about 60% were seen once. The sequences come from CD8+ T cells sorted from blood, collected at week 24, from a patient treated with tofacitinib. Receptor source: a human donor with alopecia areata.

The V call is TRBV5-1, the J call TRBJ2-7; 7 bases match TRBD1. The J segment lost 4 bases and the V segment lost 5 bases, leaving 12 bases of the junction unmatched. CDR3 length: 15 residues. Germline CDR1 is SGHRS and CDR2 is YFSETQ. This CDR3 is CASSSARDRTYEQYF. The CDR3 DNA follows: TGCGCCAGCAGTTCCGCCCGGGACAGAACGTACGAGCAGTACTTC.

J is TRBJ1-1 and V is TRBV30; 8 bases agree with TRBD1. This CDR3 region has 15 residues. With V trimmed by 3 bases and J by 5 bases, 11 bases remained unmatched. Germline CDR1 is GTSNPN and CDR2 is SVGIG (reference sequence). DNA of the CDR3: TGTGCCTGGAGCTCCCTTGGACAGGGAATGACTGAAGCTTTCTTT. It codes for CAWSSLGQGMTEAFF.

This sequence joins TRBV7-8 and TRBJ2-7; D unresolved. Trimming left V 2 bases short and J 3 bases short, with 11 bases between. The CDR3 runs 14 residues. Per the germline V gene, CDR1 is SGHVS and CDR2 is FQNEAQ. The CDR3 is CASSLIAPGYEQYF. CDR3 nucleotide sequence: TGTGCCAGCAGCTTAATCGCACCCGGCTACGAGCAGTACTTC.

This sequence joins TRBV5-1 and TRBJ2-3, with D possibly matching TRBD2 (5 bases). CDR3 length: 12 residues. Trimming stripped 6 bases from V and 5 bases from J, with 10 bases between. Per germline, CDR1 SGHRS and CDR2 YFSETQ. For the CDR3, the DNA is TGCGCCAGCACCAGGAGCGGAGATACGCAGTATTTT. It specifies CASTRSGDTQYF.

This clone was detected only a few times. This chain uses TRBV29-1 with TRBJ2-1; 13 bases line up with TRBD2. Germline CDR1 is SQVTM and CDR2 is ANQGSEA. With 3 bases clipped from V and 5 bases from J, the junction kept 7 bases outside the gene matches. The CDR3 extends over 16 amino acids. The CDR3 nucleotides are TGCAGCGTTGAGGGGACTAGCGGGGCCCCCGACAATGAGCAGTTCTTC. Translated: CSVEGTSGAPDNEQFF.

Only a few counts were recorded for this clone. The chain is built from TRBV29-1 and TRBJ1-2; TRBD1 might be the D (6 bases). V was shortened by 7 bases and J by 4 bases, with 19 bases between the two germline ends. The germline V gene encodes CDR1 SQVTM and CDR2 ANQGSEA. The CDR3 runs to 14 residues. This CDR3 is CSAGDTAGGYGYTF. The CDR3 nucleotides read TGCAGCGCCGGGGACACCGCTGGGGGCTATGGCTACACCTTC.

In nucleotides, the CDR3 is TGCGCCAGCAGTAATCAGGGCGACCAAGAGACCCAGTACTTC. It translates to CASSNQGDQETQYF. The chain uses TRBV23-1 and TRBJ2-5; D perhaps matches TRBD1 (5 bases). TRBV23-1 is an ORF for which the function is uncertain. The CDR3 is made up of 14 amino acids. V was pared by 5 bases and J by 0 bases, with 10 bases between.

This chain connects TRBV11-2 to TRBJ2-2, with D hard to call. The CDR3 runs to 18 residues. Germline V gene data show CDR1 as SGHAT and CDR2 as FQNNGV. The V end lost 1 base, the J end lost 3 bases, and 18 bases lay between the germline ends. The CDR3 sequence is CASSLVPYPIDDTGELFF. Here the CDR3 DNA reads TGTGCCAGCAGCTTAGTTCCCTACCCTATCGATGACACCGGGGAGCTGTTTTTT. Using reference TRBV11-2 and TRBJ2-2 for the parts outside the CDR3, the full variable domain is EAGVAQSPRYKIIEKRQSVAFWCNPISGHATLYWYQQILGQGPKLLIQFQNNGVVDDSQLPKDRFSAERLKGVDSTLKIQPAKLEDSAVYLCASSLVPYPIDDTGELFFGEGSRLTVL.

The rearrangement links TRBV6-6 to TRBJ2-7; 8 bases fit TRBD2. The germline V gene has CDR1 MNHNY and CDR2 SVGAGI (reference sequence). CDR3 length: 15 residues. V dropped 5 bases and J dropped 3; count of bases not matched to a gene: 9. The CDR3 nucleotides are TGTGCCAGCAGTCCCCTTAGGCGGGGGGACTACGAGCAGTACTTC. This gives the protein CASSPLRRGDYEQYF.

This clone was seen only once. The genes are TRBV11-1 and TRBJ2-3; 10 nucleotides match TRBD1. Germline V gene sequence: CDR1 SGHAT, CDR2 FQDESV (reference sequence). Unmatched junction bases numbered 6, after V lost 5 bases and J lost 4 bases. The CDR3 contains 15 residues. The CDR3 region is CASSMGQGIADTQYF. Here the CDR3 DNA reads TGTGCCAGCAGCATGGGACAGGGGATAGCAGATACGCAGTATTTT.

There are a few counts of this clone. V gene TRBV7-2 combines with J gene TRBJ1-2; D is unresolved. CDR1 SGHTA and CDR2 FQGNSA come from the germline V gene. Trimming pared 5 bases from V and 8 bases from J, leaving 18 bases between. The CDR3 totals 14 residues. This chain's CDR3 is CASSPFPDEEGYTF. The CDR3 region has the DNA TGTGCCAGCAGCCCATTCCCGGACGAGGAAGGCTACACCTTC.

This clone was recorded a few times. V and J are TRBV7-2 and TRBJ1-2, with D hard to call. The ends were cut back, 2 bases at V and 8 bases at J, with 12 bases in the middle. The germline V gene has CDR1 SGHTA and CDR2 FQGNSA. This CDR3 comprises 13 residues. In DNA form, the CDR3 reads TGTGCCAGCAGCTTACGACCGGCGGCGGGCTACACCTTC. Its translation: CASSLRPAAGYTF.

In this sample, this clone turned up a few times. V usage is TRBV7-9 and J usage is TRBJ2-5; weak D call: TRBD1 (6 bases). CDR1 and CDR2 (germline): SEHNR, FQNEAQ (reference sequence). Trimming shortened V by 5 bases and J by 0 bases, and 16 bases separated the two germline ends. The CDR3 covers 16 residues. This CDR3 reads CASSINGQSYQETQYF. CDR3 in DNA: TGTGCCAGCAGCATTAACGGACAGTCCTACCAAGAGACCCAGTACTTC. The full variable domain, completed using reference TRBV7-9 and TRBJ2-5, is DTGVSQNPRHKITKRGQNVTFRCDPISEHNRLYWYRQTLGQGPEFLTYFQNEAQLEKSRLLSDRFSAERPKGSFSTLEIQRTEQGDSAMYLCASSINGQSYQETQYFGPGTRLLVL.

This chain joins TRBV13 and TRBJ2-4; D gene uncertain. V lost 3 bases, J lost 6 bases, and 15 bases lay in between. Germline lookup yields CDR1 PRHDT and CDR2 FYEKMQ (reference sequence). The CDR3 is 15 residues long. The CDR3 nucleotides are TGTGCCAGCAGCTTTGGCCTAGAGAAAGGAAACATTCAGTACTTC. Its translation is CASSFGLEKGNIQYF.

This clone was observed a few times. The CDR3 sequence: CASSLIAMAYNEQFF. The DNA for the CDR3 is TGTGCCAGCAGCTTAATAGCAATGGCCTACAATGAGCAGTTCTTC. This chain uses TRBV7-2 with TRBJ2-1; D remains ambiguous. Germline CDR1 and CDR2: SGHTA and FQGNSA. Trimming took off 2 bases at V and 2 bases at J, with 10 bases between the two ends. This CDR3 has 15 residues. Drawing the rest from reference TRBV7-2 and TRBJ2-1, the complete variable domain is GAGVSQSPSNKVTEKGKDVELRCDPISGHTALYWYRQSLGQGLEFLIYFQGNSAPDKSGLPSDRFSAERTGGSVSTLTIQRTQQEDSAVYLCASSLIAMAYNEQFFGPGTRLTVL.

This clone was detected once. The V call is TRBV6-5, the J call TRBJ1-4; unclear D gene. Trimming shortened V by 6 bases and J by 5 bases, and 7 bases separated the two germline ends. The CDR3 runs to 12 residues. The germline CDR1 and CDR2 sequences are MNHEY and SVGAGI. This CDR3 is CASSPGNEKLFF. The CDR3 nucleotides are TGTGCCAGCAGCCCCGGGAATGAAAAACTGTTTTTT.

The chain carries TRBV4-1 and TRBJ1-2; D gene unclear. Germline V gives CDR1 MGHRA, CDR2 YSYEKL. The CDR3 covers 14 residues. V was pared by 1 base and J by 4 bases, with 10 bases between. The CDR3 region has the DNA TGCGCCAGCAGCCAAGTAGGGAGCCTCTATGGCTACACCTTC. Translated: CASSQVGSLYGYTF.

The CDR3 loop reads CASSPQGGYNEQFF. CDR3 in DNA: TGTGCCAGCAGTCCGCAGGGGGGGTACAATGAGCAGTTCTTC. The chain links TRBV27 to TRBJ2-1; either TRBD1 or TRBD2 may supply D (7 bases each). The CDR3 sequence is 14 residues long. Trimming stripped 5 bases from V and 4 bases from J, with 12 bases between. The germline V gene encodes CDR1 MNHEY and CDR2 SMNVEV (reference sequence).

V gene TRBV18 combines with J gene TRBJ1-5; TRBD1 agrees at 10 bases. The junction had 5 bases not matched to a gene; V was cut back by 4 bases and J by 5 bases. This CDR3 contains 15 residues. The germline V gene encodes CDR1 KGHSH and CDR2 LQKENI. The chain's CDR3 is CASSQGQGVDQPQHF. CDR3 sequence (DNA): TGTGCCAGCTCACAAGGACAGGGGGTTGATCAGCCCCAGCATTTT.

CDR3: CASRSTQGYTEAFF. The CDR3 coding sequence is TGTGCCAGCAGATCCACTCAGGGTTACACTGAAGCTTTCTTT. The chain couples TRBV28 to TRBJ1-1; D might be TRBD1 (5 bases). This CDR3 has 14 amino acids. The V end lost 6 bases, the J end lost 3 bases, and 14 bases lay between the germline ends. Germline CDR1 and CDR2: MDHEN and SYDVKM.

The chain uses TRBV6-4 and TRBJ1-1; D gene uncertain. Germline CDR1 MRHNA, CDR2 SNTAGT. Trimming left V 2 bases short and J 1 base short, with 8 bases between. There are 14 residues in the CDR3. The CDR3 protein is CASSDSATNTEAFF. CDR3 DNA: TGTGCCAGCAGTGACAGCGCCACGAACACTGAAGCTTTCTTT.

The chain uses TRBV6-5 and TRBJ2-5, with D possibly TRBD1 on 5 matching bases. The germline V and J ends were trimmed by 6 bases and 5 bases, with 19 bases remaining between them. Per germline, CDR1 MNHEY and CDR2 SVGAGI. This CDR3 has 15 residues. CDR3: CASRLDRDYSETQYF. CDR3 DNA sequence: TGTGCCAGCAGACTCGACAGAGATTATTCGGAGACCCAGTACTTC.

CDR3 nucleotides: TGTGCCAGCATGGACCAGGGGGAGACCCAGTACTTC. It translates to CASMDQGETQYF. The rearrangement links TRBV2 to TRBJ2-5; weak D call: TRBD1 (6 bases). The V and J ends lost 7 bases and 5 bases respectively, with 11 bases between them. CDR3 size: 12 residues. Germline CDR1 is SNHLY and CDR2 is FYNNEI.

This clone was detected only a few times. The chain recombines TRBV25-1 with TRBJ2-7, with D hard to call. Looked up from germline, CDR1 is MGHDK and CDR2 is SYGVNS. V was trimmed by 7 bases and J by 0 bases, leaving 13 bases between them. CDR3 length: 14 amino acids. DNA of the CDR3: TGTGCCAGCATCCGGACGGAACCCTCCTACGAGCAGTACTTC. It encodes CASIRTEPSYEQYF.

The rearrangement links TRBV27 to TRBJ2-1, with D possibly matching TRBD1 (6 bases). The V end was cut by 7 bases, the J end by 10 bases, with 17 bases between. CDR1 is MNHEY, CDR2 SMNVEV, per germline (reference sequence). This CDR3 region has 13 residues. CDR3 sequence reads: CASTLGAGTEQFF. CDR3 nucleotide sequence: TGTGCCAGCACCCTGGGGGCCGGGACGGAGCAGTTCTTC.

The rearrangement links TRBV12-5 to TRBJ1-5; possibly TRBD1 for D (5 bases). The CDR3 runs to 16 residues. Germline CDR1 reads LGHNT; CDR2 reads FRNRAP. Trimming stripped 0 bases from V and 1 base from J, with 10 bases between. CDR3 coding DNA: TGTGCTAGTGGTTTGGTGGGAGGGGTGAGCAATCAGCCCCAGCATTTT. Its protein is CASGLVGGVSNQPQHF.

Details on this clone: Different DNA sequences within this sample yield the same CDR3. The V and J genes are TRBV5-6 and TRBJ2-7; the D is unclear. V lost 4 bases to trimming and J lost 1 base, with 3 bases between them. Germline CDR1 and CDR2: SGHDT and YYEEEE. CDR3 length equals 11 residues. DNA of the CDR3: TGTGCCAGCAGCAATTCCTACGAGCAGTACTTC. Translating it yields CASSNSYEQYF. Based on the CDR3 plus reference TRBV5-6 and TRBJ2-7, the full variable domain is DAGVTQSPTHLIKTRGQQVTLRCSPKSGHDTVSWYQQALGQGPQFIFQYYEEEERQRGNFPDRFSGHQFPNYSSELNVNALLLGDSALYLCASSNSYEQYFGPGTRLTVT.

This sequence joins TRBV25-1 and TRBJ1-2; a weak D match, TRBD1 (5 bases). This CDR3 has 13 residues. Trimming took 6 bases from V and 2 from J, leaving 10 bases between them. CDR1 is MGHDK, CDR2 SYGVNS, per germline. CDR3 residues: CASRGTGNYGYTF. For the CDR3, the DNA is TGTGCCAGCAGGGGGACTGGAAACTATGGCTACACCTTC.

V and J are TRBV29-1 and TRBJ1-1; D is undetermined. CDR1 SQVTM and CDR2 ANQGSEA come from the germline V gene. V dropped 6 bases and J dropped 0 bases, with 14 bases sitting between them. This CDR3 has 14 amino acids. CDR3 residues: CSVAPPALNTEAFF. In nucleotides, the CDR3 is TGCAGCGTCGCCCCCCCAGCCCTGAACACTGAAGCTTTCTTT.

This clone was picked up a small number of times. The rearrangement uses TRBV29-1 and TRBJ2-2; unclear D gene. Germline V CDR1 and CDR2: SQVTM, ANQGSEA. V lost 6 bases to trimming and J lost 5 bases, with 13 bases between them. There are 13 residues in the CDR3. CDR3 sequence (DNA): TGCAGCGTACCATCTCAGAGAACCGGGGAGCTGTTTTTT. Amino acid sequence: CSVPSQRTGELFF.